Listed below are T cell receptor beta chains from one sample, sequenced in a study of follicular helper T cells after annual influenza vaccination. Sequencing was performed with immunoSEQ multiplex PCR; in TCRdb, only in-frame clones are kept and a portion is missing. This table has some 8,300 clones, around four fifths appearing once. This specimen was CXCR5+ CD38- circulating T follicular helper cells from blood, taken 7 days after influenza vaccination. The receptors stem from an adult who received the influenza vaccine. The conserved cysteine and the conserved F or W are not part of the CDR3 here.

v_call cdr3_aa
TRBV14 ASSRLGGPYSGNTIY
TRBV10-3 AISKNPTTNTGELF
TRBV30 ASGTLQETQY
TRBV5-1 ASSRNGPGGTGELF
TRBV7-9 ASSFSGENGYT
TRBV9 ASSAQPSLTGELF
TRBV7-2 ASRLYNEQF
TRBV6-1 ASSFTGEGGYT
TRBV6-5 ASSRAQRGQPQH
TRBV19 ARTVASGGAVRF
TRBV27 ASRYIGGGPNYGYT
TRBV18 ASSRGLGTEQY
TRBV9 ASTGLYGYT
TRBV7-2 ASSLRMGNEKLF
TRBV4-2 ASSQDPWTGSGYT
TRBV5-4 ASSLRREQETQY
TRBV14 ASSLLDRGNTEAF
TRBV19 ATSGRRFTEAF
TRBV5-5 ASSQIQGGFYEAF
TRBV6-6 ASADTGDGNYGYT
TRBV4-2 ASSQDFLAGAYNEQF
TRBV7-2 ASSLAGTRETQY
TRBV29-1 SVKLGGFPDTQY
TRBV2 ASTEEGGGYT
TRBV28 ASSLLIVYGEKLF
TRBV6-1 ASRNNRDTEAF
TRBV6-1 ASRPTGANTGELF
TRBV28 ASSSDGYGYT
TRBV15 ATSGTGGMGQPQH
TRBV6-6 ASSRQGTEAF
TRBV5-8 ASTFRGSKIEKLF
TRBV5-4 ASSLASSSSGANVLT
TRBV7-2 ASSTRTGGYSNEQY
TRBV6-6 ASRYQGATEAF
TRBV6-1 ASSLSRLSYGYT
TRBV28 ASSTSRGSTEAF
TRBV7-8 ASSLEMTDVFDYGYT
TRBV29-1 SVRSSTDTQY
TRBV5-4 ASSLATATQY
TRBV4-1 ASSQVDSSGGVNEQF
TRBV14 ASSPHRTGVTPLH
TRBV7-2 ASSLEGGAREQY
TRBV6-6 ASQFEGRQPQH
TRBV11-2 ASGTGNSYEQY
TRBV11-2 ASSPLFWTTDTQY
TRBV18 ASSPPTGDEQY
TRBV29-1 SVVSVDGTDTQY
TRBV11-2 ASSPNVGSPETQY
TRBV6-1 ASSEGSRSYNEQF
TRBV10-3 AISVTGGHSYEQY